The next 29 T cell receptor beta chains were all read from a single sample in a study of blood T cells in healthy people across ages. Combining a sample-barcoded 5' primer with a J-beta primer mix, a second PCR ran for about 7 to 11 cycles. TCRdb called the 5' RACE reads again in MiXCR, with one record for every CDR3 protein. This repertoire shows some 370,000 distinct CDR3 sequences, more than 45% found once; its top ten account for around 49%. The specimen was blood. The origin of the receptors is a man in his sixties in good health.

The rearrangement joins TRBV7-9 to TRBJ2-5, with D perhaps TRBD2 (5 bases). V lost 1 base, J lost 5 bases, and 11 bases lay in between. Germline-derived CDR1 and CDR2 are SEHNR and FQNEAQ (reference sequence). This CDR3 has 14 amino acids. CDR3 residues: CASSLDEGRETQYF. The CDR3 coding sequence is TGTGCCAGCAGCTTAGATGAGGGAAGGGAGACCCAGTACTTC.

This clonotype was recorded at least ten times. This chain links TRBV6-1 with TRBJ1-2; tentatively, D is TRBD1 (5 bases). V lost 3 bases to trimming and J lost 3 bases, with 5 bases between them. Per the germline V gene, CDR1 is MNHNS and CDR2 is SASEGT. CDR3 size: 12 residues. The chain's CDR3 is CASSEGDYGYTF. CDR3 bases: TGTGCCAGCAGTGAGGGGGACTATGGCTACACCTTC.

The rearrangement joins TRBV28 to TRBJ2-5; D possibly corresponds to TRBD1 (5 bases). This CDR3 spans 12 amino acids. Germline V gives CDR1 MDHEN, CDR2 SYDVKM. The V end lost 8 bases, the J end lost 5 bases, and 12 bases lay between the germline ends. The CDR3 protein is CASATGTETQYF. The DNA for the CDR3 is TGTGCCAGCGCAACAGGAACGGAGACCCAGTACTTC.

In DNA, the CDR3 is TGTGCCTGGTCCACCGGCCGGGTCGAGCAGTACTTC. It is translated as CAWSTGRVEQYF. The chain carries TRBV30 and TRBJ2-5; D gene uncertain. The J call may be incorrect, as the DNA end agrees better with TRBJ2-7. Germline V gives CDR1 GTSNPN, CDR2 SVGIG (reference sequence). The CDR3 contains 12 residues.

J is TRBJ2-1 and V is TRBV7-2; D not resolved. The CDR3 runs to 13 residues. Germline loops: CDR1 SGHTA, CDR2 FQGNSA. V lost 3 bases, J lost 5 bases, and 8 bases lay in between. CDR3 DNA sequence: TGTGCCAGCAGCTTGAGCGCTAACAATGAGCAGTTCTTC. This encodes CASSLSANNEQFF.

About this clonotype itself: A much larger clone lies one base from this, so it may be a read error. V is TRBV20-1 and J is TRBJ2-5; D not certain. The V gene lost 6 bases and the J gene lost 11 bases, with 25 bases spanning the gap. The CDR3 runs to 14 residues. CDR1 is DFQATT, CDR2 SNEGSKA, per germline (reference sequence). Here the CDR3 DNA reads TGCAGTGCCCCCTGGCAGCCCCCCTACAATGAGCAGTACTTC. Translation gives CSAPWQPPYNEQYF.

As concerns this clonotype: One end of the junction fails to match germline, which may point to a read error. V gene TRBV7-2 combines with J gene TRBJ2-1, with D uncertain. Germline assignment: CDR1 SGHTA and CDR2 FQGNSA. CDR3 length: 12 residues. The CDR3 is CASSFFSNKQFF. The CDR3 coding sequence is TGTGCCAGCAGCTTCTTCTCCAATAAGCAGTTCTTC.

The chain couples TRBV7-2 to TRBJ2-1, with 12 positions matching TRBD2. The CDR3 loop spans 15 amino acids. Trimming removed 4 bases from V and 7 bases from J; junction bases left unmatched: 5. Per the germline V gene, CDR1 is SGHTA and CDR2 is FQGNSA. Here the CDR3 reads CASSSGLAGWNEQFF. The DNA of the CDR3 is TGTGCCAGCAGCTCGGGACTAGCGGGTTGGAATGAGCAGTTCTTC.

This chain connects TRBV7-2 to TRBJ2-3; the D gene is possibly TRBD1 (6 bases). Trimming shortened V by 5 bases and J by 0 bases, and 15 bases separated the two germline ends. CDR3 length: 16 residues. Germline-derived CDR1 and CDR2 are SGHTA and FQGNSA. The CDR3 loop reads CASSTGLRGSTDTQYF. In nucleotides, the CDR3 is TGTGCCAGCAGCACCGGCCTTAGGGGGAGCACAGATACGCAGTATTTT.

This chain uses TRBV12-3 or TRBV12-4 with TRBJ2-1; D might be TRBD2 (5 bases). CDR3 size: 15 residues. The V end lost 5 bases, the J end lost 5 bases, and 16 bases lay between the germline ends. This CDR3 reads CASSRKVLGDNEQFF. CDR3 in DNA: TGTGCCAGCAGTCGAAAAGTACTAGGAGACAATGAGCAGTTCTTC.

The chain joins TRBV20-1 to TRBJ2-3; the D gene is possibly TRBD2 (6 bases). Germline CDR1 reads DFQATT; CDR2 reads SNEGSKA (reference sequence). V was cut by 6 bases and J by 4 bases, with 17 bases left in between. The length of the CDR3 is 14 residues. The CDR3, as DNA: TGCAGTGCACAGCTAGCGAGAGTAGCAGATACGCAGTATTTT. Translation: CSAQLARVADTQYF.

The CDR3 loop is CASRTGSGTDTQYF. The CDR3 nucleotides are TGTGCCAGTAGAACAGGGAGCGGCACAGATACGCAGTATTTT. The V and J genes are TRBV28 and TRBJ2-3; D possibly corresponds to TRBD1 (6 bases). In germline, CDR1 is MDHEN, CDR2 SYDVKM. This CDR3 contains 14 residues. Trimming cost V 9 bases and J 1 base, with 14 bases left between them.

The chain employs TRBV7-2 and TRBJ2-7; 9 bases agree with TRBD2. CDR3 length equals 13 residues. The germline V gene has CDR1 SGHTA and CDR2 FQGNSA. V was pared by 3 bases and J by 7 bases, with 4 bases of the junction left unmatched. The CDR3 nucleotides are TGTGCCAGCAGCTTGGCGGGAGGGAAAGAGCAGTACTTC. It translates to CASSLAGGKEQYF.

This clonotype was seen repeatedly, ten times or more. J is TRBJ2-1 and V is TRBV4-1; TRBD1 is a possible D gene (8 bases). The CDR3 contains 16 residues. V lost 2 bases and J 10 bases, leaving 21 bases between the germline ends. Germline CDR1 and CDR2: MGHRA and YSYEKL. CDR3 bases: TGCGCCAGCAGCCAAATTGGGACAGGCGCGGGGGTGGAGCAGTTCTTC. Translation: CASSQIGTGAGVEQFF.

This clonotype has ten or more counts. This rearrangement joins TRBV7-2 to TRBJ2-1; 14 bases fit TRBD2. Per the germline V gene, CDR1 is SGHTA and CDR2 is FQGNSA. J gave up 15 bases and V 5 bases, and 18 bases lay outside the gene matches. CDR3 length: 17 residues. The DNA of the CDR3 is TGTGCCAGCAGCCTATATCGCCTAGGGACTAGCGGGAGTTTGTTGTTCTTC. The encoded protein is CASSLYRLGTSGSLLFF.

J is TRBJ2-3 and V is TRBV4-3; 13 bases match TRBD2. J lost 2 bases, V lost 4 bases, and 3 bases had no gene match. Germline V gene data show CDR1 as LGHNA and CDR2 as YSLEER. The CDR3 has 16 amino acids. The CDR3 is CASSRGLAGVTDTQYF. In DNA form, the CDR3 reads TGCGCCAGCAGCCGCGGACTAGCGGGAGTCACAGATACGCAGTATTTT.

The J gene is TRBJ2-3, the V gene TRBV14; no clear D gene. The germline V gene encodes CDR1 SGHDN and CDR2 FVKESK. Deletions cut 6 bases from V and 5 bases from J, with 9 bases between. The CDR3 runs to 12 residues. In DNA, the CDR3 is TGTGCCAGCAGTCATACGGGAGATACGCAGTATTTT. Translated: CASSHTGDTQYF.

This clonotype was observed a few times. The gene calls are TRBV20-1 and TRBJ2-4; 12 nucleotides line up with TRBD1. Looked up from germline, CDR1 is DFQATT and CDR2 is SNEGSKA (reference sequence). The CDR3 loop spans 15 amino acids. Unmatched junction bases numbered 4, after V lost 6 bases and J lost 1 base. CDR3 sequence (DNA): TGCAGTGCGCAGGGACAGGGGGCCGCCAAAAACATTCAGTACTTC. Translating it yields CSAQGQGAAKNIQYF.

CDR3 in DNA: TGTGCCAGCAGCGTAGAACTGGAGCCCTACGAGCAGTACTTC. Its protein product is CASSVELEPYEQYF. The chain has TRBV9 and TRBJ2-4; no clear D gene. The end of the DNA aligns better with TRBJ2-7, so the J call may be wrong. The CDR3 extends over 14 amino acids. Germline-derived CDR1 and CDR2 are SGDLS and YYNGEE.

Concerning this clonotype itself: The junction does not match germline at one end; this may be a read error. The CDR3: CATSDPHSGAVNEQFF. CDR3 coding DNA: TGTGCCACCAGTGATCCCCATAGCGGAGCCGTCAATGAACAGTTCTTC. This rearrangement joins TRBV24-1 to TRBJ2-1; D might be TRBD2 (6 bases). The CDR3 totals 16 residues. Per the germline V gene, CDR1 is KGHDR and CDR2 is SFDVKD.

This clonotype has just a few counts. CDR3 amino acids: CASSSRAGQYF. Here the CDR3 DNA reads TGTGCCAGCAGTTCCCGGGCGGGGCAGTATTTT. The genes are TRBV12-3 or TRBV12-4 and TRBJ2-3; TRBD2 might be the D (5 bases). CDR3 length: 11 amino acids. The V end was cut by 4 bases, the J end by 11 bases, with 10 bases between.

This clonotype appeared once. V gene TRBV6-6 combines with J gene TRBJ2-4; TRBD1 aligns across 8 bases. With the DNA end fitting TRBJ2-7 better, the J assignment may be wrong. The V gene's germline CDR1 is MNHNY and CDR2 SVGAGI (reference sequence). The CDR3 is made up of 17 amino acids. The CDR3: CASSHSPQGASGYEQYF. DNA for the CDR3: TGTGCCAGCAGCCACAGCCCCCAGGGGGCGAGTGGCTACGAGCAGTACTTC.

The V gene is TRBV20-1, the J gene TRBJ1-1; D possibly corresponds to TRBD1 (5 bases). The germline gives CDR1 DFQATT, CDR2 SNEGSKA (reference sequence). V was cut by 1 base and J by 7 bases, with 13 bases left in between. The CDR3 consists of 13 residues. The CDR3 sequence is CSARGGNRGEAFF. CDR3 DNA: TGCAGTGCTAGAGGGGGCAATCGGGGTGAAGCTTTCTTT.

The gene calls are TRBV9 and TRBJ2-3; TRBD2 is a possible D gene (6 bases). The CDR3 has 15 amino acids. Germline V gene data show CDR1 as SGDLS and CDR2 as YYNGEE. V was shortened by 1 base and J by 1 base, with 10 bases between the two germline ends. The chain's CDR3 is CASSVRGIGTDTQYF. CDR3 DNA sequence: TGTGCCAGCAGCGTACGGGGGATAGGCACAGATACGCAGTATTTT.

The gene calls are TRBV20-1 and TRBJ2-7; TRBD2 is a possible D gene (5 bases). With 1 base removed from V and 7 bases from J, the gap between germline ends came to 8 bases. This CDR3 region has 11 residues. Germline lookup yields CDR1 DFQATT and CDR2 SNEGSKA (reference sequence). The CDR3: CSARVATEQYF. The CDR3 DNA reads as TGCAGTGCTAGAGTAGCGACTGAGCAGTACTTC.

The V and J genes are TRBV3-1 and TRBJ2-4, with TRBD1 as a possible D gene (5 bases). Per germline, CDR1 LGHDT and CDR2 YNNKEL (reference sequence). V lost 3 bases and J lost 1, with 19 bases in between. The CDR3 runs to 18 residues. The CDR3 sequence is CASSHQDWGKSAKNIQYF. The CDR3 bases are TGTGCCAGCAGCCATCAAGATTGGGGCAAGTCGGCCAAAAACATTCAGTACTTC.

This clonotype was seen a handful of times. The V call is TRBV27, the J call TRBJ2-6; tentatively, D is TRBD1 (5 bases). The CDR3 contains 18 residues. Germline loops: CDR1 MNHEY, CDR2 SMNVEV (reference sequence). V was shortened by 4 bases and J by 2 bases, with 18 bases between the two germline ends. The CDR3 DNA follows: TGTGCCAGCAGTTCCCCCACCTGGGCAGGGACTGGGGCCAACGTCCTGACTTTC. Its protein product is CASSSPTWAGTGANVLTF.

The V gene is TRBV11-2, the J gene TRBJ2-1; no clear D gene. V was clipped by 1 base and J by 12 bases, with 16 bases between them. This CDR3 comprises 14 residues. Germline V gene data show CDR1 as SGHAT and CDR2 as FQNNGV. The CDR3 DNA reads TGTGCCAGCAGCTTAGGGACCCAGACTGACTTGCAGTTCTTC. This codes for CASSLGTQTDLQFF.

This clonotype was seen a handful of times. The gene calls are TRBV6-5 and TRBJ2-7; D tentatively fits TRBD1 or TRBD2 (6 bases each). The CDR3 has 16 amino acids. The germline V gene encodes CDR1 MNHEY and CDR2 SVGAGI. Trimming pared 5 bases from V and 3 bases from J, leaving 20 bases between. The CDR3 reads CASSRGTIIGLYEQYF. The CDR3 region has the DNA TGTGCCAGCAGTCGCGGGACAATCATTGGTCTCTACGAGCAGTACTTC.